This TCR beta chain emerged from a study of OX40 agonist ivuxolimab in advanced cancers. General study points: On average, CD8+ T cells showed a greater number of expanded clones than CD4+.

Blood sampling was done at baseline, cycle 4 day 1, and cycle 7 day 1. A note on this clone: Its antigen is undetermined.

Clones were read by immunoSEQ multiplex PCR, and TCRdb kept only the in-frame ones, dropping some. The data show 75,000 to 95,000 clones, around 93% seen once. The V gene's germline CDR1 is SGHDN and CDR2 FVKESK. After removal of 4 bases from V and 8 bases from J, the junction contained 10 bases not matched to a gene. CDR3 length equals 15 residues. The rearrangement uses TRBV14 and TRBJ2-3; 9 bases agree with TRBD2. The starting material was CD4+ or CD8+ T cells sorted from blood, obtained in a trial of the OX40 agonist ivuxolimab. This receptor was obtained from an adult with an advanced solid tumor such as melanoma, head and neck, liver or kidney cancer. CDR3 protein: CASSRTSAKKATQYF. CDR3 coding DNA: TGTGCCAGCAGCCGGACTAGCGCGAAAAAGGCTACGCAGTATTTT.